This TCR beta chain was identified during a study of blood T cell repertoires in COVID-19. This CDR3 is 13 amino acids long. From germline, CDR1 is KGHSH and CDR2 LQKENI. Here immunoSEQ multiplex PCR was the method, and the copy in TCRdb shows in-frame clones only, minus some. Among 130,000 to 150,000 clones, about four fifths were seen once, and the ten largest hold 7% to 10%. In its sample, this clone was seen once. The junction differs from germline at one of its ends, possibly a read error. Sequencing was carried out using PBMCs or T cells enriched from blood (not recorded which). The clonotype comes from a man aged 45-65 years who had recovered from COVID-19. The chain uses TRBV18 and TRBJ2-7; 9 nucleotides line up with TRBD1. The CDR3 bases are TGTGCCAGCTCACCAGGCGAATTACAGGGGGCGCCGTTC. Its protein is CASSPGELQGAPF.